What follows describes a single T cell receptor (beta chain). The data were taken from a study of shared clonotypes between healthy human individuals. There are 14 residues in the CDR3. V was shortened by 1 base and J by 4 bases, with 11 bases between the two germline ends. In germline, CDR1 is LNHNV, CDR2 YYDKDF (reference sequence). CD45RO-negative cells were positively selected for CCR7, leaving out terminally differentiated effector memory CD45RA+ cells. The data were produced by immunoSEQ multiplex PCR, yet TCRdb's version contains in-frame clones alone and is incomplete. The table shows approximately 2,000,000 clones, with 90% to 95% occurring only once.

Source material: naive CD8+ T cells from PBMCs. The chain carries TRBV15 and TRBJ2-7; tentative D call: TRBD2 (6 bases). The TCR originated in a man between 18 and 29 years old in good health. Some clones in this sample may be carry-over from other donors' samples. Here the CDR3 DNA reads TGTGCCACCAGCAGAGGGGGGGAAAAATACGAGCAGTACTTC. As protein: CATSRGGEKYEQYF. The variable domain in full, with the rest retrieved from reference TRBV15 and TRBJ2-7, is DAMVIQNPRYQVTQFGKPVTLSCSQTLNHNVMYWYQQKSSQAPKLLFHYYDKDFNNEADTPDNFQSRRPNTSFCFLDIRSPGLGDTAMYLCATSRGGEKYEQYFGPGTRLTVT.